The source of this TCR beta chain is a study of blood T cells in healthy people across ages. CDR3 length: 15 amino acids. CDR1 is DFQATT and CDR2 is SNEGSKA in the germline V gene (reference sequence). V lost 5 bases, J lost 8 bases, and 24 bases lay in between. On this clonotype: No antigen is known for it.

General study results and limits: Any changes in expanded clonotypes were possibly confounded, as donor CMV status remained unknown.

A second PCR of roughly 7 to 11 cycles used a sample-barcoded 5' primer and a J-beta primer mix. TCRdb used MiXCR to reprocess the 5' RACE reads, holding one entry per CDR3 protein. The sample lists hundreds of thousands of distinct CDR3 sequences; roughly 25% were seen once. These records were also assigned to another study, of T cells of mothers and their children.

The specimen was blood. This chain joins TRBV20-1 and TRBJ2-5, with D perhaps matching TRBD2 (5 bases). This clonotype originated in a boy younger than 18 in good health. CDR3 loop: CSADPFPSGPITQYF. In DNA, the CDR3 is TGCAGTGCTGACCCATTCCCCAGCGGCCCAATTACCCAGTACTTC.